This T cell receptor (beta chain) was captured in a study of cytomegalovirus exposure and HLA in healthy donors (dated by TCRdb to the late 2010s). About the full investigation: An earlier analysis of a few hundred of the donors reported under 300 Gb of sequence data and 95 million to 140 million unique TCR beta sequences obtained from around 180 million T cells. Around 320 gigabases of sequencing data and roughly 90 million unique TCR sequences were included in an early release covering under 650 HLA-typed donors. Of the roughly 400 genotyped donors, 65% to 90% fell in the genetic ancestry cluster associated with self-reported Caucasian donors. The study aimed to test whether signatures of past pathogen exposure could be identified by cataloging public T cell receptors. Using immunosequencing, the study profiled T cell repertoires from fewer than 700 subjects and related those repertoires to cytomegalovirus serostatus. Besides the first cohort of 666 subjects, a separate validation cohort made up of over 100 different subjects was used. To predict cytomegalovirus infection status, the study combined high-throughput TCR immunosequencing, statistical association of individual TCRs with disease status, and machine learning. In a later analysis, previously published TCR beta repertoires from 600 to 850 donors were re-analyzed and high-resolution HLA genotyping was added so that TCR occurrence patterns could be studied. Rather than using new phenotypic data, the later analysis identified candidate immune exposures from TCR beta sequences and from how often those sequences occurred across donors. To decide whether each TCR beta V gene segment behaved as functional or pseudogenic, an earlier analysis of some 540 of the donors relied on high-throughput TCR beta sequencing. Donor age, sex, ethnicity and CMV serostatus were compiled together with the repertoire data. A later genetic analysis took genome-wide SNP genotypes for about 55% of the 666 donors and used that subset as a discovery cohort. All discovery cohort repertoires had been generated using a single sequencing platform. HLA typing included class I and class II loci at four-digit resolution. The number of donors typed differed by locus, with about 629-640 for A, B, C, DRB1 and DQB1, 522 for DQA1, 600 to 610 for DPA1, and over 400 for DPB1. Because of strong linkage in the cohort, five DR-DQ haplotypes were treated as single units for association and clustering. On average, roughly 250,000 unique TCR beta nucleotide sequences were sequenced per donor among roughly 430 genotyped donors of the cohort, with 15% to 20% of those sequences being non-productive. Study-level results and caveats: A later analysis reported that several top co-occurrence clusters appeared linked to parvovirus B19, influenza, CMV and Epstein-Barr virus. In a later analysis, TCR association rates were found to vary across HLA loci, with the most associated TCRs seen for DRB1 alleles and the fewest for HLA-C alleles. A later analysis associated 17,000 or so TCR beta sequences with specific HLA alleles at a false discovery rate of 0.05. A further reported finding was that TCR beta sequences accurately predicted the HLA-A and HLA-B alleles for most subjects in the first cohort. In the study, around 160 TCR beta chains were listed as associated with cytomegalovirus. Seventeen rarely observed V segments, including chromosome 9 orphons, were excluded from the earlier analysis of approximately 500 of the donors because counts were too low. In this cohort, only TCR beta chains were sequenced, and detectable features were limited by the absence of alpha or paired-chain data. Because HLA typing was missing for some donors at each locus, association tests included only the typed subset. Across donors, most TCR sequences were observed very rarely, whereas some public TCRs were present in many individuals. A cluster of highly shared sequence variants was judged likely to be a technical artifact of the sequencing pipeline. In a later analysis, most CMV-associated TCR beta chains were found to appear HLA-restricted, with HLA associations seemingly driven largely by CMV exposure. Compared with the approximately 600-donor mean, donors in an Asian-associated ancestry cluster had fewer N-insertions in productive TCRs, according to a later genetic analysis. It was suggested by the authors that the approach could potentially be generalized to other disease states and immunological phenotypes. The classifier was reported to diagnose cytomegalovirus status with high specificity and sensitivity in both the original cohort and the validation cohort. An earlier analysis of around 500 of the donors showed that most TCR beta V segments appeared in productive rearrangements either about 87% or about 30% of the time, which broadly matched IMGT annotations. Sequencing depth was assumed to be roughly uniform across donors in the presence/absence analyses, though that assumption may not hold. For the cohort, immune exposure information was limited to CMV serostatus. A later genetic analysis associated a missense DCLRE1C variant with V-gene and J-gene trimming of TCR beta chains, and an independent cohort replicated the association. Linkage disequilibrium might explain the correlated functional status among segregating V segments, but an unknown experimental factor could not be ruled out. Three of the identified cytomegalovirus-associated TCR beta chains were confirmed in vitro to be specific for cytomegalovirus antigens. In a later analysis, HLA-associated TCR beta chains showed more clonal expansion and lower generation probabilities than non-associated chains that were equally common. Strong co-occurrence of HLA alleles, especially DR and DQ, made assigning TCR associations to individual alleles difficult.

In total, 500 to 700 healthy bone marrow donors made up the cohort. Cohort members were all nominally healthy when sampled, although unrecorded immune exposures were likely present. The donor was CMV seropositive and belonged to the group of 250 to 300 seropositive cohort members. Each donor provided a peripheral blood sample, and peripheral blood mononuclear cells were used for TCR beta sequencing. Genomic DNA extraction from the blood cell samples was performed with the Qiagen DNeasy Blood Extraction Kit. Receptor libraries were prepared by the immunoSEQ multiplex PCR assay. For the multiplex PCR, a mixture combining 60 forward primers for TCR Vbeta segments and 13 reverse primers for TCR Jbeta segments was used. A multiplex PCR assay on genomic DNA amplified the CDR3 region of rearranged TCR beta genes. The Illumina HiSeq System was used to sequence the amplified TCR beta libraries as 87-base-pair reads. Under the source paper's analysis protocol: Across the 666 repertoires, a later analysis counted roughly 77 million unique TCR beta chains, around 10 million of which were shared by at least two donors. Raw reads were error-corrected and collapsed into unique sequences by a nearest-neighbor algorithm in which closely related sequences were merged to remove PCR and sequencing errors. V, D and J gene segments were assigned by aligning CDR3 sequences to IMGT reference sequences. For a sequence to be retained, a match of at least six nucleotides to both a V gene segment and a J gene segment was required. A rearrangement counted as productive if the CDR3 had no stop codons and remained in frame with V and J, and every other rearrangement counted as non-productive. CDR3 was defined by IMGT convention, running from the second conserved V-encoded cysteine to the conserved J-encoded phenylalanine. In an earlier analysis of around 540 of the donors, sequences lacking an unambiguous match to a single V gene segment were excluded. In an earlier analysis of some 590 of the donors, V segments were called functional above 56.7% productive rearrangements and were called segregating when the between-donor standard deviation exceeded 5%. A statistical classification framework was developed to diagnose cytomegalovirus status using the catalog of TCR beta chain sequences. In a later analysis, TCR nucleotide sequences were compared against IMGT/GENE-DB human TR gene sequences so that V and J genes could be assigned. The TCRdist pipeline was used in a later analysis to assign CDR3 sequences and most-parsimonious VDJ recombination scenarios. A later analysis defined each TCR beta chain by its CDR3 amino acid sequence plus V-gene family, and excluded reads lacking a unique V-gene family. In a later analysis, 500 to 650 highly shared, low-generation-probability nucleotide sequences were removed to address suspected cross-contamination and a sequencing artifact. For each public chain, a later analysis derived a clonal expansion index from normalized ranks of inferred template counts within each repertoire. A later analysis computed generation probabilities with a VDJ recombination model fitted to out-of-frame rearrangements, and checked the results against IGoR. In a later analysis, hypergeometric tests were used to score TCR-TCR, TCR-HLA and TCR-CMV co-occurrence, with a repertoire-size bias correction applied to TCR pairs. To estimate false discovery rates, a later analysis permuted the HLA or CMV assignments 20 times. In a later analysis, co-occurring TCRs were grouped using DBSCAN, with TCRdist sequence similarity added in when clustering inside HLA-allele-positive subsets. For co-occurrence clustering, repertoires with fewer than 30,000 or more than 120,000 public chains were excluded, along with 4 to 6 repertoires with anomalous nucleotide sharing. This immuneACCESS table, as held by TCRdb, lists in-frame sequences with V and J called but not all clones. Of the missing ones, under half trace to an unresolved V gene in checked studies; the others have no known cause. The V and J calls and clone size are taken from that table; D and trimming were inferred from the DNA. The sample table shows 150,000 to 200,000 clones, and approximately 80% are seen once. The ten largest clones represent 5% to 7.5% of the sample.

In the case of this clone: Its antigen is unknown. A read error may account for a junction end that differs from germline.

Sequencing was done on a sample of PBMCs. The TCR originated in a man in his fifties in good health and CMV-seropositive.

The nucleotide sequence is given as TGTTCCAGCAGCTTAGAAGGTGGAGGGATCTATGGCTACACCTTC. Its protein reads: CSSSLEGGGIYGYTF. The chain is made from TRBV7-9 and TRBJ1-2; the D segment cannot be called with confidence. CDR1 and CDR2 (SEHNR, FQNEAQ) derive from the germline V gene (reference sequence). Spanning cysteine to phenylalanine, the CDR3 consists of 15 amino acids. CDR3 DNA only is kept here, 45 bases in frame from base 1.